The 9 T cell receptor beta chains in this list originate from one sample, sequenced in a study of response to subunit inactivated influenza vaccine. TCRdb processed the RT-PCR reads anew with MiXCR; each CDR3 protein has one entry. The sample yields around 570,000 distinct CDR3 sequences, about 11% seen once. These same data were also listed under a study on T cells expressing NK-cell markers. In that study: The authors generated TCR beta cDNA through 5'RACE template switching with UMIs.

Material: PBMCs from blood, obtained on the day of vaccination. The source of these receptors is a middle-aged man who received an inactivated influenza vaccine.

This clonotype was seen more than once but under ten times. The chain couples TRBV5-6 to TRBJ2-1, with a tentative D call TRBD2 (6 bases). CDR3 length: 15 amino acids. CDR1 is SGHDT, CDR2 YYEEEE, per germline. Trimming took off 3 bases at V and 5 bases at J, with 15 bases between the two ends. This CDR3 reads CASSYRSGPNNEQFF. The CDR3, as DNA: TGTGCCAGCAGCTATCGTAGCGGACCCAACAATGAGCAGTTCTTC. The full variable domain, rest sourced from reference TRBV5-6 and TRBJ2-1, is DAGVTQSPTHLIKTRGQQVTLRCSPKSGHDTVSWYQQALGQGPQFIFQYYEEEERQRGNFPDRFSGHQFPNYSSELNVNALLLGDSALYLCASSYRSGPNNEQFFGPGTRLTVL.

This clonotype was picked up a small number of times. The CDR3 DNA reads as TGTGCCAGCAGCGCCCATGAGACTGAAGCTTTCTTT. Translating it yields CASSAHETEAFF. V and J are TRBV9 and TRBJ1-1, with D unresolved. Trimming took off 3 bases at V and 5 bases at J, with 8 bases between the two ends. This CDR3 has 12 residues. Germline V lookup: CDR1 SGDLS, CDR2 YYNGEE.

This clonotype was recorded a few times. This chain links TRBV3-1 with TRBJ2-3; TRBD1 matches 9 bases. The germline gives CDR1 LGHDT, CDR2 YNNKEL (reference sequence). With 4 bases clipped from V and 4 bases from J, the junction kept 6 bases outside the gene matches. The CDR3 is 15 amino acids. The CDR3 loop is CASSPRDRASDTQYF. CDR3 bases: TGTGCCAGCAGCCCCCGGGACAGGGCCTCAGATACGCAGTATTTT.

This clonotype was counted between two and nine times. The rearrangement joins TRBV2 to TRBJ2-1; D tentatively reads TRBD1 or TRBD2 (5 bases each). The germline CDR1 and CDR2 sequences are SNHLY and FYNNEI. The V gene lost 6 bases and the J gene lost 8 bases, with 23 bases spanning the gap. CDR3 size: 16 residues. In DNA, the CDR3 is TGTGCCAGCAGCCCTACTAGGTTTCGGACACATGATGAGCAGTTCTTC. Its protein product is CASSPTRFRTHDEQFF.

There are a few counts of this clonotype. This chain connects TRBV5-1 to TRBJ2-7; the D gene is possibly TRBD2 (5 bases). This CDR3 is 13 amino acids long. The V gene's germline CDR1 is SGHRS and CDR2 YFSETQ. Trimming removed 0 bases from V and 7 bases from J, with 11 bases in between. DNA of the CDR3: TGCGCCAGCAGCTTGGAACCGGACTGGGAGCAGTACTTC. Translated: CASSLEPDWEQYF.

V is TRBV6-1 and J is TRBJ2-7; D might be TRBD1 (6 bases). V lost 6 bases and J 0 bases, leaving 15 bases between the germline ends. CDR1 and CDR2 (germline): MNHNS, SASEGT. This CDR3 has 15 residues. CDR3 bases: TGTGCCAGCAGGTTTACAGGGTTCAGCTCCTACGAGCAGTACTTC. Its translation: CASRFTGFSSYEQYF.

This clonotype has more than one count but fewer than ten. J is TRBJ2-1 and V is TRBV28; 11 nucleotides align to TRBD2. V lost 7 bases, J lost 6 bases, and 8 bases stayed unmatched. CDR3 length: 15 residues. Germline V gives CDR1 MDHEN, CDR2 SYDVKM. CDR3 loop: CASTRSSGRINEQFF. DNA for the CDR3: TGTGCCAGCACCCGATCTAGCGGGAGGATCAATGAGCAGTTCTTC. The variable domain in full, with the rest retrieved from reference TRBV28 and TRBJ2-1, is DVKVTQSSRYLVKRTGEKVFLECVQDMDHENMFWYRQDPGLGLRLIYFSYDVKMKEKGDIPEGYSVSREKKERFSLILESASTNQTSMYLCASTRSSGRINEQFFGPGTRLTVL.

The chain joins TRBV15 to TRBJ2-7; tentatively, D is TRBD1 or TRBD2 (5 bases each). In germline, CDR1 is LNHNV, CDR2 YYDKDF (reference sequence). This CDR3 contains 15 residues. The V end was cut by 3 bases, the J end by 1 base, with 13 bases between. The CDR3: CATSSGATSSYEQYF. CDR3 nucleotides: TGTGCCACCAGCAGCGGGGCGACCTCGTCCTACGAGCAGTACTTC.

With regard to this clonotype: This sequence may be a read error, since a much larger clone differs from it by one base. The CDR3 does not end in the conserved phenylalanine or tryptophan, so this is likely a read error. The CDR3 DNA follows: TGTGCCAGCAGTTACGGGACTAGCGGGTACAATGAGCAGTTCTAC. It is translated as CASSYGTSGYNEQFY. The rearrangement joins TRBV6-5 to TRBJ2-1; 12 nucleotides align to TRBD2. In germline, CDR1 is MNHEY, CDR2 SVGAGI. Unmatched junction bases numbered 0, after V lost 2 bases and J lost 4 bases. The CDR3 has 15 residues.